Detailed here is one T cell receptor beta chain. These data originate in a study of blood T cell repertoires in COVID-19. On the study more broadly: Acute and convalescent COVID-19 specimens originated in the United States, Italy and Spain.

The CDR3 runs 17 residues. V lost 1 base, J lost 6 bases, and 12 bases stayed unmatched. Germline-derived CDR1 and CDR2 are SGHNT and YYREEE (reference sequence). Only in-frame clones appear in the TCRdb table, and some are missing; sequencing was by immunoSEQ multiplex PCR. The sample lists around 60,000 clones, approximately 86% occurring once. The rearrangement links TRBV5-4 to TRBJ1-3, with 8 nucleotides matching TRBD1. This TCR was sampled from a human donor in a cohort sampled during active COVID-19. Sequenced: peripheral blood. As DNA, the CDR3 is TGTGCCAGCAGCTTGTTCGGGAAGTTGGACAGGGAAAACACCATATATTTT. This encodes CASSLFGKLDRENTIYF.